This TCR beta chain was documented in a study of Graves' ophthalmopathy and Graves' hyperthyroidism. The CDR3 is made up of 15 amino acids. V was trimmed by 0 bases and J by 3 bases, leaving 10 bases between them. Germline loops: CDR1 SGHNT, CDR2 YYREEE (reference sequence). A diagnosis was made from clinical symptoms together with serum thyroxine, TRAb, thyroid ultrasound and orbital computed tomography. Amplified TCR beta CDR3 regions were obtained using RNA transcripts as template. The library came from an HTBI-primed first-round RT-PCR and a second-round multiplex PCR. Each CDR3 protein gets one entry after TCRdb re-called the multiplex PCR reads with MiXCR. The table includes some 1.1 million distinct CDR3 sequences, about 35% detected once.

The clonotype comes from an adult man with Graves' hyperthyroidism. The material sequenced was peripheral blood or thyroid tissue (not recorded which). The rearrangement links TRBV5-4 to TRBJ1-5, with D hard to call. CDR3 DNA: TGTGCCAGCAGCTTGGGTTACAGCTACAATCAGCCCCAGCATTTT. Amino acids: CASSLGYSYNQPQHF.